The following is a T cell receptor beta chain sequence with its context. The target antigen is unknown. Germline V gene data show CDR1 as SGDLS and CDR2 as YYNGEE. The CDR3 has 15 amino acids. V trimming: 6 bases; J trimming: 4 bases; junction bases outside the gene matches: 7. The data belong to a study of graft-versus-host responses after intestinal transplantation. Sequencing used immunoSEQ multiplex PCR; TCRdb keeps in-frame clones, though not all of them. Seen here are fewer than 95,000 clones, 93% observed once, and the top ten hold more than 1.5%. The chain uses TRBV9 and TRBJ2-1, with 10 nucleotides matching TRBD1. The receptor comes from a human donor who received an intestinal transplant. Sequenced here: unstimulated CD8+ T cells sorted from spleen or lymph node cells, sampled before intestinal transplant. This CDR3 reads CASTADRGPYNEQFF. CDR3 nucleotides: TGTGCCAGCACCGCCGACAGGGGGCCATACAATGAGCAGTTCTTC.